This T cell receptor beta chain appears in the sequencing data of a study of CD8+ T cells in alopecia areata. It was from PBMCs that CD4+ and CD8+ T cells were sorted. This clone was counted a single time. Its antigen is currently unknown. Study results and limitations: Sharing of TCR sequences between patients (possibly for HLA-related reasons) was less clear than in mice. Higher clonality than in normal scalp was seen in lesional scalp, especially alopecia totalis/universalis. The study also sequences resident alphabeta T cells of normal skin in scalp samples.

The CDR3 runs to 15 residues. The germline gives CDR1 SGHRS, CDR2 YFSETQ. Between the trimmed V and J ends, which lost 0 bases and 8 bases, there was a span of 15 bases. Sequencing used cDNA as its template, made by extracting RNA and reverse transcribing it. Assay used: immunoSEQ multiplex PCR; TCRdb lists only in-frame clones, some missing. The sample consists of roughly 100,000 clones, roughly half of them appearing once. This chain connects TRBV5-1 to TRBJ2-1, with D maybe TRBD2 (6 bases). Sequencing was done on a sample of CD4+ T cells sorted from blood. The TCR was taken from a human donor in good health. DNA of the CDR3: TGCGCCAGCAGCTTGGAGGGCGGGAAGGGCGATGAGCAGTTCTTC. It codes for CASSLEGGKGDEQFF.